The source of this T cell receptor beta chain is a study of read filtering for tumor transcriptome and immune sequencing. Study in general: Revised staging placed eight or nine patients in R-ISS I, 15 to 20 in II, more than 5 in III.

Study-wide findings and caveats: Even smaller IR-seq throughput identified most shared clonotypes. Sorted CD138-negative bone marrow cells were not purified T cells. Roughly 80% of IR-seq clonotypes had a single read, yet these held roughly 3.8% of reads.

This clonotype was found many times. Its antigen is still unknown. Germline V gene lookup returns CDR1 MNHEY and CDR2 SVGEGT. This CDR3 region has 18 residues. The trim removed 3 bases at V and 2 bases at J, leaving 13 bases unmatched. The library was built from around 0.4 ug RNA with molecular barcoded adaptors for alpha/delta and beta/gamma chains. TCRdb passed the reads through MiXCR, listing each CDR3 protein once. The sample lists around 140,000 distinct CDR3 sequences, roughly an eighth seen once, with approximately 8% in the top ten. This receptor was identified in a donor over 35 with multiple myeloma. Specimen: a population of CD138-negative cells sorted from bone marrow. This sequence joins TRBV6-2 or TRBV6-3 and TRBJ2-1; TRBD2 aligns across 7 bases. CDR3 DNA sequence: TGTGCCAGCAGTTATTTAGGGGCGCGGCGGGAGCCCTACAATGAGCAGTTCTTC. Amino acids: CASSYLGARREPYNEQFF.